This T cell receptor (beta chain) was retrieved from a study of cytomegalovirus exposure and HLA in healthy donors. Overall study results and limits: Some TCR beta chains (around 160 of them) were listed as cytomegalovirus-associated. The authors later found TCR association rates varying by HLA locus, with DRB1 most and HLA-C fewest. The sole available immune exposure information was CMV serostatus.

Every donor was a healthy person donating bone marrow. Note on this clone: Antigen unknown.

Germline V lookup: CDR1 SEHNR, CDR2 FQNEAQ (reference sequence). V trimming: 6 bases; J trimming: 6 bases; junction bases outside the gene matches: 5. CDR3 size: 15 residues. This PCR relied on a set of 60 Vbeta primers and 13 Jbeta primers. The table came from immunoSEQ multiplex PCR; TCRdb's copy has only in-frame clones and leaves some out. The sample yields about 89,000 clones, around 77% seen once. The TCR sequence derives from a man aged 25-45 years in good health and CMV-seronegative. V usage is TRBV7-9 and J usage is TRBJ2-2; 12 bases map to TRBD1. The sequenced sample consisted of PBMCs. In nucleotides, the CDR3 is TGTGCCAGCAGTCAGGGACAGGGGGCGTCCGGGGAGCTGTTTTTT. This translates into CASSQGQGASGELFF.